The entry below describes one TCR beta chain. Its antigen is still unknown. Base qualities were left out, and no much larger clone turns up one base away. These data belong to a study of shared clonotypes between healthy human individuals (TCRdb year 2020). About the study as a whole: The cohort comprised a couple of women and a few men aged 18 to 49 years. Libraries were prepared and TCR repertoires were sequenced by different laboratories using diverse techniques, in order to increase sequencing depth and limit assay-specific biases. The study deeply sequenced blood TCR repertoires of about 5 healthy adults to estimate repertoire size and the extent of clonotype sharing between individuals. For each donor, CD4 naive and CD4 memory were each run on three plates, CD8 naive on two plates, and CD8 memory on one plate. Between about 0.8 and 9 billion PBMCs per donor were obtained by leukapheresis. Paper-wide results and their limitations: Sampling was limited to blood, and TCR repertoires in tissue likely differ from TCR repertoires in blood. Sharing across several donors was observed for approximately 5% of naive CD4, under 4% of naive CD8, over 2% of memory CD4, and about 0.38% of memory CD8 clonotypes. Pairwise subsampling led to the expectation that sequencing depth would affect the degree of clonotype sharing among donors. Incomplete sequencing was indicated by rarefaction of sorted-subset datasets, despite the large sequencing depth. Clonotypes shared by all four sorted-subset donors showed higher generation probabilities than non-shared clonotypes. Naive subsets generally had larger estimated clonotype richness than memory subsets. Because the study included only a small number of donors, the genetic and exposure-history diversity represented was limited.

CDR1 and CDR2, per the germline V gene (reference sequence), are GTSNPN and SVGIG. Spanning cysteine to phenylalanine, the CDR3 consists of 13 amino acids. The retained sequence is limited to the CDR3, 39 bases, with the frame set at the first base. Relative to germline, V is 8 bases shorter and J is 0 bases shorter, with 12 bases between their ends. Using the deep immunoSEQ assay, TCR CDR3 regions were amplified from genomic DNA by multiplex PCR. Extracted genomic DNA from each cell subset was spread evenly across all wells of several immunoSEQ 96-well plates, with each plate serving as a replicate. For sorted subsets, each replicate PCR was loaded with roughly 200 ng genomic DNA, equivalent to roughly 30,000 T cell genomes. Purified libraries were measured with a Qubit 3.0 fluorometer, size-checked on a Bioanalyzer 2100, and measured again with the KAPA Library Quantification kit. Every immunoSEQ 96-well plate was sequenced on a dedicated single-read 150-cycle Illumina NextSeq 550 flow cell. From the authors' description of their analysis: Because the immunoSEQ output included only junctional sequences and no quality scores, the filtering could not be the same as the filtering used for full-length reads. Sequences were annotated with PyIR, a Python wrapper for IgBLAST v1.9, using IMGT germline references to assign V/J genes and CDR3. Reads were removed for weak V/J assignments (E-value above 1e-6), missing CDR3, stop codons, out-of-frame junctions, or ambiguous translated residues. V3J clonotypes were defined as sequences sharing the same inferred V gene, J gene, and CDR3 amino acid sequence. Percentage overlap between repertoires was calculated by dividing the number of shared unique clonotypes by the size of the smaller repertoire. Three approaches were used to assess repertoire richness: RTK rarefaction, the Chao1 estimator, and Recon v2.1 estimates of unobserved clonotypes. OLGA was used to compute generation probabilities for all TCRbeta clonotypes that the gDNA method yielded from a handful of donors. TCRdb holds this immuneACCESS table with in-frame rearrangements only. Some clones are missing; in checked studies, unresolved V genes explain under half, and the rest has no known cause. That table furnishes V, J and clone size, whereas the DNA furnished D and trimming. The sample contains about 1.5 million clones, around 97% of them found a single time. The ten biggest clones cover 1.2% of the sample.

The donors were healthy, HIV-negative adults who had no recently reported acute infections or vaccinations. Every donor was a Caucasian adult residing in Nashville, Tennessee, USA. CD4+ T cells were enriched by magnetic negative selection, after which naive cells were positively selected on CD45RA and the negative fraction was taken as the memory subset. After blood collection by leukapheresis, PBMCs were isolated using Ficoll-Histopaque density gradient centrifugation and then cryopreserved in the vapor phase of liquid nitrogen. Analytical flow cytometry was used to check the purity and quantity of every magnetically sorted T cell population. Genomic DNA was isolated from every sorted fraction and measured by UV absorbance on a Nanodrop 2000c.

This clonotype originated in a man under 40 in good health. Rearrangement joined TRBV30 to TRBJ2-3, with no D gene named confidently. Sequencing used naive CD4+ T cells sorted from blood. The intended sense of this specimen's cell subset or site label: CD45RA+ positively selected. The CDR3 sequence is CALLGTSTDTQYF. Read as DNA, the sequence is TGTGCCCTACTCGGAACTAGCACAGATACGCAGTATTTT.